These 15 T cell receptor beta chains were all obtained from the same sample, sequenced in a study of Ad26.COV2.S vaccination and SARS-CoV-2 variants. Assay: immunoSEQ multiplex PCR; the TCRdb copy retains only in-frame clones and omits some. Here the sample spans about 480,000 clones, approximately 90% being singletons. The sample's treatment: some 19 received Ad26.COV2.S at low or high dose, single or two shots; about 5 received placebo; per-sample allocation not given. Sampling happened 63 days after the first vaccine or placebo injection. The source was peripheral blood, collected in a trial of Ad26.COV2.S vaccine versus placebo. The receptors stem from a person aged 18-65 years who received the Ad26.COV2.S COVID-19 vaccine or a placebo.

The rearrangement uses TRBV18 and TRBJ1-3; D is perhaps TRBD1 (5 bases). The CDR3 extends over 15 amino acids. Germline V gene data show CDR1 as KGHSH and CDR2 as LQKENI. Trimming took off 6 bases at V and 4 bases at J, with 16 bases between the two ends. The CDR3 DNA reads as TGTGCCAGCTCGCCCGGGGGGTTCGGCGGAAACACCATATATTTT. Its protein product is CASSPGGFGGNTIYF.

The chain employs TRBV19 and TRBJ2-2; 10 bases agree with TRBD1. The CDR3 sequence is 16 residues long. Losses at the gene ends were 7 bases for V and 0 bases for J; bases not matched to a gene: 5. CDR1 and CDR2 from the germline V gene are LNHDA and SQIVND (reference sequence). CDR3 in amino acids: CASISGTGANTGELFF. CDR3 DNA: TGTGCCAGTATCTCCGGGACAGGGGCGAACACCGGGGAGCTGTTTTTT. Using reference TRBV19 and TRBJ2-2 for the parts outside the CDR3, the full variable domain is DGGITQSPKYLFRKEGQNVTLSCEQNLNHDAMYWYRQDPGQGLRLIYYSQIVNDFQKGDIAEGYSVSREKKESFPLTVTSAQKNPTAFYLCASISGTGANTGELFFGEGSRLTVL.

This chain uses TRBV7-2 with TRBJ2-1; D not certain. Trimming shortened V by 1 base and J by 7 bases, and 5 bases separated the two germline ends. Germline V gene sequence: CDR1 SGHTA, CDR2 FQGNSA. This CDR3 comprises 12 residues. The CDR3 loop is CASSLGWNEQFF. The CDR3 DNA reads as TGTGCCAGCAGCTTAGGCTGGAATGAGCAGTTCTTC.

The genes are TRBV7-9 and TRBJ1-3; D is undetermined. Per the germline V gene, CDR1 is SEHNR and CDR2 is FQNEAQ (reference sequence). V was trimmed by 5 bases and J by 0 bases, leaving 5 bases between them. The CDR3 is made up of 13 amino acids. CDR3 region: CASSPRSGNTIYF. The CDR3 DNA is TGTGCCAGCAGCCCCCGCTCTGGAAACACCATATATTTT. Drawing the rest from reference TRBV7-9 and TRBJ1-3, the complete variable domain is DTGVSQNPRHKITKRGQNVTFRCDPISEHNRLYWYRQTLGQGPEFLTYFQNEAQLEKSRLLSDRFSAERPKGSFSTLEIQRTEQGDSAMYLCASSPRSGNTIYFGEGSWLTVV.

The chain has TRBV28 and TRBJ1-2; 8 nucleotides line up with TRBD1. The germline V gene has CDR1 MDHEN and CDR2 SYDVKM. The CDR3 is 12 residues long. Trimming at V came to 5 bases and at J to 6 bases, leaving 2 bases not matched to a gene. The CDR3 region is CASSPDRDGYTF. The CDR3 coding sequence is TGTGCCAGCAGTCCGGACAGGGATGGCTACACCTTC.

This clone was observed once. The chain links TRBV7-9 to TRBJ1-4, with D perhaps TRBD1 (5 bases). Trimming cost V 5 bases and J 4 bases, with 14 bases left between them. The CDR3 has 15 amino acids. Germline CDR1 is SEHNR and CDR2 is FQNEAQ (reference sequence). In DNA, the CDR3 is TGTGCCAGCAGCCCGTCGGGGGGGGATAATGAAAAACTGTTTTTT. As protein: CASSPSGGDNEKLFF.

Points on this clone: The same CDR3 also results from other DNA sequences found in this sample. CDR3: CASSVAGGNEQFF. CDR3 nucleotide sequence: TGTGCCAGCAGCGTAGCGGGGGGGAATGAGCAGTTCTTC. The rearrangement joins TRBV9 to TRBJ2-1, with TRBD2 matching over 8 bases. CDR1 is SGDLS, CDR2 YYNGEE, per germline. V trimming: 0 bases; J trimming: 7 bases; junction bases outside the gene matches: 0. This CDR3 spans 13 amino acids.

The chain carries TRBV13 and TRBJ2-2; maybe TRBD1 (5 bases). Trimming pared 0 bases from V and 1 base from J, leaving 12 bases between. CDR1 is PRHDT, CDR2 FYEKMQ, per germline (reference sequence). CDR3 length equals 17 residues. The CDR3 is CASSLGWGGLNTGELFF. CDR3 DNA sequence: TGTGCCAGCAGCTTAGGTTGGGGCGGCTTGAACACCGGGGAGCTGTTTTTT.

This chain joins TRBV18 and TRBJ2-1, with 8 bases identical to TRBD2. The trim removed 3 bases at V and 8 bases at J, leaving 9 bases unmatched. The CDR3 contains 15 residues. Germline loops: CDR1 KGHSH, CDR2 LQKENI. The CDR3 nucleotides read TGTGCCAGCTCACCCGAGGAGCGGGAGTCGGATGAGCAGTTCTTC. Translation gives CASSPEERESDEQFF.

The count of this clone is one. The V and J genes are TRBV11-2 and TRBJ1-1, with TRBD1 matching over 9 bases. The CDR3 is 16 residues long. The J segment lost 5 bases and the V segment lost 6 bases, leaving 13 bases of the junction unmatched. Germline values: CDR1 SGHAT, CDR2 FQNNGV. CDR3 amino acids: CASRGTGGEATTEAFF. CDR3 in DNA: TGTGCCAGCAGGGGAACAGGGGGCGAGGCCACGACTGAAGCTTTCTTT.

This chain links TRBV9 with TRBJ2-1; D uncertain. Per the germline V gene, CDR1 is SGDLS and CDR2 is YYNGEE. The CDR3 totals 13 residues. Trimming stripped 3 bases from V and 4 bases from J, with 8 bases between. In nucleotides, the CDR3 is TGTGCCAGCAGCGGGACGGGTTACAATGAGCAGTTCTTC. Its translation is CASSGTGYNEQFF.

V gene TRBV6-2 or TRBV6-3 combines with J gene TRBJ2-1; the match to TRBD2 covers 12 bases. The CDR3 is 15 amino acids. V lost 1 base to trimming and J lost 5 bases; unmatched junction nucleotides: 0. The germline CDR1 and CDR2 sequences are MNHEY and SVGEGT. The CDR3 nucleotides are TGTGCCAGCAGTTACTGGACTAGCGGGAACAATGAGCAGTTCTTC. Protein product: CASSYWTSGNNEQFF.

The chain combines TRBV19 with TRBJ1-1, with TRBD1 matching 8 bases. The CDR3 spans 15 residues. Germline V CDR1 and CDR2: LNHDA, SQIVND (reference sequence). V dropped 5 bases and J dropped 2; count of bases not matched to a gene: 7. CDR3 region: CASSFGDRYNTEAFF. In DNA form, the CDR3 reads TGTGCCAGTAGTTTTGGGGACAGGTATAACACTGAAGCTTTCTTT.

J is TRBJ2-7 and V is TRBV6-2 or TRBV6-3; D is ambiguous. The ends were cut back, 2 bases at V and 0 bases at J, with 14 bases in the middle. Germline values: CDR1 MNHEY, CDR2 SVGEGT. The CDR3 loop spans 16 amino acids. The CDR3 is CASSYPLMDYSYEQYF. Here the CDR3 DNA reads TGTGCCAGCAGTTACCCCTTGATGGATTACTCCTACGAGCAGTACTTC.

CDR3 region: CASKGDYEQYF. CDR3 coding DNA: TGCGCCAGCAAGGGCGACTACGAGCAGTACTTC. This chain links TRBV10-2 with TRBJ2-7; D gene uncertain. This CDR3 has 11 amino acids. V lost 7 bases, J lost 3 bases, and 7 bases lay in between. Germline V gives CDR1 WSHSY, CDR2 SAAADI.